Below, one T cell receptor beta chain is given with its context. Its matching antigen is unknown. The data stem from a study of T cell responses to AZD1222 COVID-19 vaccine. General study results and limits: Possibly, clonal diversity was underestimated; donors were largely white British and included more females. The CD4 TCRs associated with vaccination extended across spike and predominated at 160-218 and 743-854.

Produced via immunoSEQ multiplex PCR; TCRdb's table is partial and in-frame only. The table has about 170,000 clones, over 75% seen once. The sequence came from an adult in good health. This material consisted of peripheral blood, taken on day 0 of AZD1222 vaccination.

The chain's CDR3 is CASSLTPQGIDEQFF. The CDR3 DNA is TGCGCCAGCAGCTTGACCCCGCAGGGTATCGATGAGCAGTTCTTC. The chain carries TRBV5-1 and TRBJ2-1; weak D call: TRBD1 (5 bases). This CDR3 is built from 15 residues. The ends were cut back, 1 base at V and 8 bases at J, with 16 bases in the middle. The germline CDR1 and CDR2 sequences are SGHRS and YFSETQ.